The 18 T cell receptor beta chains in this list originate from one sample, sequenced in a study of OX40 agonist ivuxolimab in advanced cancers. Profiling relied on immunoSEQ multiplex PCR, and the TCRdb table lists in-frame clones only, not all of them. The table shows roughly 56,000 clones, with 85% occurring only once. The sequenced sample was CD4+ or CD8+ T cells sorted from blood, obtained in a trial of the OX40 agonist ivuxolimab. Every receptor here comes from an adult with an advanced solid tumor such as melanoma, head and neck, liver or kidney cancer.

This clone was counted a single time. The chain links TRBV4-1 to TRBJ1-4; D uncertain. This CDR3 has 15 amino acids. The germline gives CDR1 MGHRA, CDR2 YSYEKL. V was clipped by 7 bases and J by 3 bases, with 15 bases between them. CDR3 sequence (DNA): TGCGCCAGCAACCTACAAGCGGTGGCTAATGAAAAACTGTTTTTT. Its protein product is CASNLQAVANEKLFF.

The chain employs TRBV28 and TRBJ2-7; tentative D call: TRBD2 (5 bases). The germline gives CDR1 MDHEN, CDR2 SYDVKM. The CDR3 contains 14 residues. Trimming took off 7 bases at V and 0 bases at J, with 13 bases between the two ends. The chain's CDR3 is CASIQRGSSYEQYF. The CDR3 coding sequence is TGTGCCAGCATTCAGCGAGGGAGCTCCTACGAGCAGTACTTC.

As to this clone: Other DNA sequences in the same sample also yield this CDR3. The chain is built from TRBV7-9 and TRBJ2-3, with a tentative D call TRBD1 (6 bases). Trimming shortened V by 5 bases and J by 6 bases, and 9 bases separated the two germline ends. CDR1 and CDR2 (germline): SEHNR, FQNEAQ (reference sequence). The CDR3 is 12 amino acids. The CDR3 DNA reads TGTGCCAGCAGCCCTAGGGGGGATACGCAGTATTTT. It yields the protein CASSPRGDTQYF.

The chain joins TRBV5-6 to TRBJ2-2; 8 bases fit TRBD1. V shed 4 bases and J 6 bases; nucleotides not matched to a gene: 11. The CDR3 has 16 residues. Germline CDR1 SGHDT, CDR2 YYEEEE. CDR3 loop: CASSELGQASSGELFF. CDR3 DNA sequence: TGTGCCAGCAGCGAATTGGGACAGGCCAGTTCCGGGGAGCTGTTTTTT.

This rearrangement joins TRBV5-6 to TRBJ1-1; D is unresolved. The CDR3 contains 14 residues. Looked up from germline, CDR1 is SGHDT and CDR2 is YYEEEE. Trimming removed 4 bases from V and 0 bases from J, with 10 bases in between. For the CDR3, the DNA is TGTGCCAGCAGCGCCTCCCGCTTGAACACTGAAGCTTTCTTT. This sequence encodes CASSASRLNTEAFF.

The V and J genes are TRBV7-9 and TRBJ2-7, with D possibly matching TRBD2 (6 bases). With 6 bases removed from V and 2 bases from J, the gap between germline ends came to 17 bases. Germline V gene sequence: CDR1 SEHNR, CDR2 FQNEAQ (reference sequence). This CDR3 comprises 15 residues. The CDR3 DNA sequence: TGTGCCAGCAGTTCTAATCCGGGACTGGCCTACGAGCAGTACTTC. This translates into CASSSNPGLAYEQYF.

For the CDR3, the DNA is TGTGCCTGGAGTGTACATCTAACCAGGGACAATCAGCCCCAGCATTTT. Protein sequence: CAWSVHLTRDNQPQHF. This chain joins TRBV30 and TRBJ1-5; possible D gene TRBD1, 5 bases. The germline CDR1 and CDR2 sequences are GTSNPN and SVGIG (reference sequence). The CDR3 contains 16 residues. The V end lost 0 bases, the J end lost 3 bases, and 15 bases lay between the germline ends.

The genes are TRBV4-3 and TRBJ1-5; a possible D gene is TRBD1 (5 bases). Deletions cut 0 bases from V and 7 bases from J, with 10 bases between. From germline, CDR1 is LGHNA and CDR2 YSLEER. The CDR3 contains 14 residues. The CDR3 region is CASSQDWGNQPQHF. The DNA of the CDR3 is TGCGCCAGCAGCCAAGATTGGGGGAACCAGCCCCAGCATTTT.

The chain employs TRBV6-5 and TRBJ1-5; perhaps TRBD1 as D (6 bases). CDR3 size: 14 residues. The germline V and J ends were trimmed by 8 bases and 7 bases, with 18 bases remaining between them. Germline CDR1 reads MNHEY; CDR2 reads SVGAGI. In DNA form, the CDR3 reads TGTGCCAGCCGGAAAGGGGGGCTGGAACAGCCCCAGCATTTT. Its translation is CASRKGGLEQPQHF.

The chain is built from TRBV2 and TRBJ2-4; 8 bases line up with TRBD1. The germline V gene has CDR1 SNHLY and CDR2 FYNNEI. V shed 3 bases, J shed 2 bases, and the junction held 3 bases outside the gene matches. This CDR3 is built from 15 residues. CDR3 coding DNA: TGTGCCAGCAGTGACAGGGGGCCATCCAAAAACATTCAGTACTTC. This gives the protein CASSDRGPSKNIQYF.

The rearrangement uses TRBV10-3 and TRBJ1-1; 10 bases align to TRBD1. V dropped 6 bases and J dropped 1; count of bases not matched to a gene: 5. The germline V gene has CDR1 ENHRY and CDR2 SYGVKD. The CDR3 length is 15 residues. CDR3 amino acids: CAIRGTGDTNTEAFF. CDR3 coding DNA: TGTGCCATCAGGGGGACAGGGGACACGAACACTGAAGCTTTCTTT.

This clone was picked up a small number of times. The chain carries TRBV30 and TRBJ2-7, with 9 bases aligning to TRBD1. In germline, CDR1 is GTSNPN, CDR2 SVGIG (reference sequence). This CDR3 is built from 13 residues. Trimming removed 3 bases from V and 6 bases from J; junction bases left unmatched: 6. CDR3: CAWSPGTGSEQYF. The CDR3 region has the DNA TGTGCCTGGAGCCCCGGGACAGGGAGCGAGCAGTACTTC.

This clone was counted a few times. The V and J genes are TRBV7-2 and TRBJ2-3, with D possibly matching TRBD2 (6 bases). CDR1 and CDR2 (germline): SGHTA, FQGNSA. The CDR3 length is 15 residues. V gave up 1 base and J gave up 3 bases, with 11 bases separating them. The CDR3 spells CASSLVVGSTDTQYF. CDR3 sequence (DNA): TGTGCCAGCAGCTTAGTGGTCGGGAGTACAGATACGCAGTATTTT.

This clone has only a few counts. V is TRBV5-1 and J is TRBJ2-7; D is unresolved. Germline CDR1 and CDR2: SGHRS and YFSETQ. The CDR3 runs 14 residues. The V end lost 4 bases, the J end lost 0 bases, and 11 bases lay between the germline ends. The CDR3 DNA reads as TGCGCCAGCAGCCGCGACGAGTTCTCCTACGAGCAGTACTTC. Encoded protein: CASSRDEFSYEQYF.

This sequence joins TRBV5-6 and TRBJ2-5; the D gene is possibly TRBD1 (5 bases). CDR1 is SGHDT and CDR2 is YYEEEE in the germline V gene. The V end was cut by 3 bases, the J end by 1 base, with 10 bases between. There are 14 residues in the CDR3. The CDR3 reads CASSSPGIQETQYF. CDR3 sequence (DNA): TGTGCCAGCAGCTCACCAGGGATCCAAGAGACCCAGTACTTC.

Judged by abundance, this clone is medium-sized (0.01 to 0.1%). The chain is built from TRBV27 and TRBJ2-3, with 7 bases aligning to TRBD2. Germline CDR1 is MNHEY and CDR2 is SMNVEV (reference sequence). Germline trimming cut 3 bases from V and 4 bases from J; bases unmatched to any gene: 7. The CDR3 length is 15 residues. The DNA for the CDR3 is TGTGCCAGCAGTTTTGTTAGCGGGTACCCAGATACGCAGTATTTT. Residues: CASSFVSGYPDTQYF.

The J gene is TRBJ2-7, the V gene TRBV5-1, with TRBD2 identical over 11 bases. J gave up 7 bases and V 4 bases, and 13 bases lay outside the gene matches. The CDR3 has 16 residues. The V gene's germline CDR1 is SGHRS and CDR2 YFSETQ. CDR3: CASSAGLAGLFEEQYF. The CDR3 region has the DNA TGCGCCAGCAGCGCCGGACTAGCGGGCTTGTTTGAAGAGCAGTACTTC. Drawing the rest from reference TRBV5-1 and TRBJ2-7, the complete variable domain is KAGVTQTPRYLIKTRGQQVTLSCSPISGHRSVSWYQQTPGQGLQFLFEYFSETQRNKGNFPGRFSGRQFSNSRSEMNVSTLELGDSALYLCASSAGLAGLFEEQYFGPGTRLTVT.

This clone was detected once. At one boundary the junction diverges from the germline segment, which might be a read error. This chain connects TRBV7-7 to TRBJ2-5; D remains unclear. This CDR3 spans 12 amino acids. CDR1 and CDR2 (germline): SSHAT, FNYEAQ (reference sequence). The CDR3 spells CASSSAEETQYF. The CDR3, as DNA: TGTGCTAGCAGCTCGGCCGAGGAGACCCAGTACTTC.